One and the same sample provided the 3 T cell receptor beta chains below, sequenced in a study of blood T cell repertoires in COVID-19. Only in-frame clones appear in the TCRdb table, and some are missing; sequencing was by immunoSEQ multiplex PCR. The top ten clones hold around 2.2% of a sample with roughly 120,000 clones, 90% to 95% of them seen once. The sequencing input was peripheral blood. These receptors all stem from a man aged 50 or older with COVID-19, enrolled during active disease.

This chain connects TRBV28 to TRBJ1-6, with 9 bases identical to TRBD1. The germline V gene has CDR1 MDHEN and CDR2 SYDVKM. V was clipped by 5 bases and J by 0 bases; unmatched bases: 2. The CDR3 extends over 16 amino acids. The CDR3, as DNA: TGTGCCAGCAGTCTGACAGGGGGCTCCTATAATTCACCCCTCCACTTT. Its protein is CASSLTGGSYNSPLHF.

The V call is TRBV11-2, the J call TRBJ2-4; 7 positions agree with TRBD2. CDR1 is SGHAT and CDR2 is FQNNGV in the germline V gene. Trimming at V came to 5 bases and at J to 8 bases, leaving 9 bases not matched to a gene. The CDR3 sequence is 14 residues long. CDR3 sequence reads: CASSPVRGGDIQYF. As DNA, the CDR3 is TGTGCCAGCAGCCCGGTCCGGGGAGGGGACATTCAGTACTTC. Complete variable domain (other parts from reference TRBV11-2 and TRBJ2-4): EAGVAQSPRYKIIEKRQSVAFWCNPISGHATLYWYQQILGQGPKLLIQFQNNGVVDDSQLPKDRFSAERLKGVDSTLKIQPAKLEDSAVYLCASSPVRGGDIQYFGAGTRLSVL.

The gene calls are TRBV7-8 and TRBJ2-3; D perhaps matches TRBD2 (5 bases). Germline values: CDR1 SGHVS, CDR2 FQNEAQ. The CDR3 has 16 residues. Trimming removed 3 bases from V and 6 bases from J, with 19 bases in between. In DNA, the CDR3 is TGTGCCAGCAGCTTCACTGGACTCAGTACTGCTGATACGCAGTATTTT. It codes for CASSFTGLSTADTQYF.